These 7 T cell receptor beta chains were sequenced from one sample in a study of blood T cell repertoires in COVID-19. This table comes from immunoSEQ multiplex PCR, and its TCRdb copy is limited to in-frame clones, with some not included. Seen here are some 90,000 clones, 86% observed once, and the top ten hold 18%. Sequencing used peripheral blood. The receptors here all came from a woman at least 80 years old with acute or convalescent COVID-19.

This clone showed up just once. The chain has TRBV28 and TRBJ1-6; D remains unclear. This CDR3 has 17 amino acids. Germline lookup yields CDR1 MDHEN and CDR2 SYDVKM. The ends were cut back, 3 bases at V and 10 bases at J, with 22 bases in the middle. This CDR3 is CASSFSSGVYFGSPLHF. Here the CDR3 DNA reads TGTGCCAGCAGTTTTAGCAGCGGAGTTTATTTTGGGTCACCCCTCCACTTT.

The chain recombines TRBV9 with TRBJ2-7; 8 nucleotides align to TRBD1. This CDR3 comprises 14 residues. Germline lookup yields CDR1 SGDLS and CDR2 YYNGEE. V shed 0 bases and J 4 bases; nucleotides not matched to a gene: 3. The CDR3 loop is CASSVEGQAYEQYF. In DNA form, the CDR3 reads TGTGCCAGCAGCGTAGAGGGACAGGCATACGAGCAGTACTTC.

The V and J genes are TRBV3-1 (or the pseudogene TRBV3-2) and TRBJ2-7, with 14 positions matching TRBD2. The J segment lost 2 bases and the V segment lost 4 bases, leaving 4 bases of the junction unmatched. This CDR3 has 16 amino acids. CDR1 and CDR2 from the germline V gene are LGHDT and YNNKEL (reference sequence). The CDR3 nucleotides read TGTGCCAGCAGCCGGACTAGCGGGGGGATCCCCTACGAGCAGTACTTC. This gives the protein CASSRTSGGIPYEQYF.

The chain is built from TRBV23-1 and TRBJ1-1, with 10 bases that match TRBD1. TRBV23-1 is given ORF status, its function remaining uncertain. Trimming took 0 bases from V and 2 from J; bases not matched to a gene: 12. This CDR3 spans 19 amino acids. DNA for the CDR3: TGCGCCAGCAGTCAATCGGGGGGGGACAGGGGTACGCCTAACACTGAAGCTTTCTTT. Its protein product is CASSQSGGDRGTPNTEAFF.

This clone appeared once. The rearrangement uses TRBV30 and TRBJ2-7; 10 bases line up with TRBD1. V lost 5 bases and J lost 3; bases outside the gene matches: 10. Per the germline V gene, CDR1 is GTSNPN and CDR2 is SVGIG (reference sequence). The CDR3 consists of 15 residues. The CDR3 sequence is CAWGTPGQGHYEQYF. The CDR3 DNA reads as TGTGCCTGGGGCACCCCGGGACAGGGGCACTACGAGCAGTACTTC.

J is TRBJ2-2 and V is TRBV12-3 or TRBV12-4; TRBD1 might be the D (6 bases). Trimming left V 6 bases short and J 13 bases short, with 15 bases between. The CDR3 spans 12 residues. CDR3 sequence reads: CASRVNGQRLFF. CDR3 sequence (DNA): TGTGCCAGCAGGGTAAACGGACAGAGGCTGTTTTTT.

The chain couples TRBV27 to TRBJ2-7; 7 bases are a match to TRBD2. In germline, CDR1 is MNHEY, CDR2 SMNVEV (reference sequence). This CDR3 comprises 14 residues. V shed 3 bases, J shed 2 bases, and the junction held 4 bases outside the gene matches. The CDR3 DNA sequence: TGTGCCAGCAGTTTCAGGGAGGGAACCTACGAGCAGTACTTC. Translation: CASSFREGTYEQYF.